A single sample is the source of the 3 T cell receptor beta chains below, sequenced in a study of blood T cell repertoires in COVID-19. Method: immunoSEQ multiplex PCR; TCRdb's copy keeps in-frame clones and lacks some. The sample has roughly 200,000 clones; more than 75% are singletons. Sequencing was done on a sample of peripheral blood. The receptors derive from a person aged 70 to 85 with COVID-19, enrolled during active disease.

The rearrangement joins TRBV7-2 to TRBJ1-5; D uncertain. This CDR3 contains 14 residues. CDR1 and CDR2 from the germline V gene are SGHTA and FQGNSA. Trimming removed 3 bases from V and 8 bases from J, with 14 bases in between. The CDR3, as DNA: TGTGCCAGCAGCTTTCTTGGCGGAATAAAGCCCCAGCATTTT. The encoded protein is CASSFLGGIKPQHF.

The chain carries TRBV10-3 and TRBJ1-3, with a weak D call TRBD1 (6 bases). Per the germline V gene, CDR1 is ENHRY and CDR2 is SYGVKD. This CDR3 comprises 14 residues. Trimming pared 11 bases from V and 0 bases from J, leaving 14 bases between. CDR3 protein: CAVGGQNSGNTIYF. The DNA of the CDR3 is TGTGCCGTAGGAGGACAGAACTCTGGAAACACCATATATTTT.

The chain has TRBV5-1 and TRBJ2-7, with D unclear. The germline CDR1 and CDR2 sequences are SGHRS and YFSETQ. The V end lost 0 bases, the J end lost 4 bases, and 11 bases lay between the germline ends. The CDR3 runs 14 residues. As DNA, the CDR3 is TGCGCCAGCAGCTTGGAGCCAACCATTTACGAGCAGTACTTC. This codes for CASSLEPTIYEQYF.